This paragraph covers one TCR beta chain sequence. No cell sorting was done before RNA was extracted from the tissue. This sample stems from a study of tumor and adjacent non-tumor tissue in lung cancer. Germline V gene data show CDR1 as MNHNS and CDR2 as SASEGT. The CDR3 loop spans 14 amino acids. Three rounds of nested PCR, following a modified ARM-PCR protocol, produced the TCRbeta library. TCRdb re-called the multiplex PCR reads through MiXCR, storing one row per CDR3 protein. The sample records 120,000 or so distinct CDR3 sequences, 66% being singletons. Sequences were obtained from lung tumor tissue. This receptor was taken from a man aged 25 to 45 with non-small cell lung cancer. The gene calls are TRBV6-1 and TRBJ1-5; 7 positions agree with TRBD1. The CDR3 DNA reads TGTGTTAGCAGTCGACAGGGCCGAAATCAGCCCCAGCATTTT. Encoded protein: CVSSRQGRNQPQHF.